These T cell receptor beta chains were read from a single sample in a study of blood T cell repertoires in COVID-19. Sequencing used immunoSEQ multiplex PCR; TCRdb keeps in-frame clones, though not all of them. The sample comprises fewer than 70,000 clones, approximately 85% of which are singletons, and 23% rests with the top ten. The sequenced sample consisted of peripheral blood. Receptors were obtained from a man between 45 and 60 years old with acute or convalescent COVID-19. Both conserved end residues are part of each CDR3.

v_gene	j_gene	CDR3aa
TRBV6-5	TRBJ1-1	CASSYQGSTEAFF
TRBV11-2	TRBJ2-7	CASELAGRSYEQYF
TRBV27	TRBJ1-1	CASRQGRGRNTEAFF
TRBV7-9	TRBJ2-5	CASSLNLQETQYF
TRBV21-1	TRBJ2-5	CASSKNSPGRSRETQYF
TRBV2	TRBJ1-3	CANRDSSSGNTIYF
TRBV19	TRBJ2-3	CASANLGTSGGLTDTQYF
TRBV9	TRBJ2-1	CASSVSGGAFGEQFF
TRBV29-1	TRBJ2-5	CSVGLEETQYF
TRBV4-2	TRBJ2-7	CASSQDWGGEQYF
TRBV11-3	TRBJ2-1	CASSFTHYNEQFF